This TCR beta chain originates from a study of blood T cell repertoires in COVID-19. Individuals drawn from approximately 26 US areas were about 18 to 89 years old. Participants were placed into cohorts based on the clinical history they reported. Measured with immunoSEQ multiplex PCR; TCRdb has only the in-frame clones, and not every one. The table records 250,000 to 300,000 clones, around 86% of them present only once. Unmatched junction bases numbered 5, after V lost 6 bases and J lost 3 bases. This CDR3 contains 13 residues. Sequenced: PBMCs or T cells enriched from blood (not recorded which). The chain is built from TRBV12-3 or TRBV12-4 and TRBJ2-7; 7 bases line up with TRBD1. The clonotype was recovered from a woman in her thirties or forties who had recovered from COVID-19. The CDR3 bases are TGTGCCAGCAGCTCCGGGACAGTCTACGAGCAGTACTTC. Protein sequence: CASSSGTVYEQYF.